Listed below are T cell receptor beta chains from one sample, sequenced in a study of CD4+ T cells in melanoma. Sequencing was performed with immunoSEQ multiplex PCR; in TCRdb, only in-frame clones are kept and a portion is missing. The repertoire holds about 7,100 clones, with 45% to 60% as singletons. Sequenced sample: cells from a culture (not recorded whether cultured in vitro). The source of these receptors is a human donor with melanoma. Both conserved end residues are part of each CDR3. D genes are given only for firm matches. Clone size is shown for a subset of rows, as once, few, many or a class of expanded clone.

cdr3_length | d_call | j_call | v_call | clone_size | cdr3_nt | cdr3_aa
11 | - | TRBJ1-5 | TRBV7-8 | - | TGTGCCAGCAGCTCCAGGGGGCCCCAGCATTTT | CASSSRGPQHF
12 | - | TRBJ2-5 | TRBV5-5 | - | TGTGCCAGCAGCTTGCCGCAAGAGACCCAGTACTTC | CASSLPQETQYF
13 | - | TRBJ2-1 | TRBV19 | - | TGTGCCAGTACCCTACTAGTGTCCAATGAGCAGTTCTTC | CASTLLVSNEQFF
14 | - | TRBJ1-3 | TRBV6-6 | - | TGTGCCAGCAGTTATTTAGGAGCTGGAAACACCATATATTTT | CASSYLGAGNTIYF
13 | - | TRBJ1-1 | TRBV6-5 | few | TGTGCCAGCAGGACACCTAAGGGGACTGAAGCTTTCTTT | CASRTPKGTEAFF
16 | - | TRBJ1-1 | TRBV6-5 | - | TGTGCCAGCAGTTACCGCACGAGACCTCAGCGATCTGAAGCTTTCTTT | CASSYRTRPQRSEAFF
13 | TRBD1 | TRBJ1-2 | TRBV19 | few | TGTGCCAGTAGCTCGACAGGGATTTTAGGCTACACCTTC | CASSSTGILGYTF
16 | - | TRBJ2-7 | TRBV4-2 | - | TGTGCCAGCAGCCATTTCAAGTCGGCACCAACCTACGAGCAGTACTTC | CASSHFKSAPTYEQYF
14 | - | TRBJ1-6 | TRBV5-1 | few | TGCGCCAGCAGCCCAGATCTCGGGGATTCACCCCTCCACTTT | CASSPDLGDSPLHF
13 | - | TRBJ2-3 | TRBV5-1 | - | TGCGCCAGCAGCTCCCAAAGCACAGATACGCAGTATTTT | CASSSQSTDTQYF
14 | - | TRBJ2-7 | TRBV30 | - | TGTGCCTGGGACTTCGTTTGGGGTAGGAGCGAGCAGTACTTC | CAWDFVWGRSEQYF